The subject of this entry is one TCR beta chain. This sample was taken from a study of CD8+CD57+ T cells in acquired aplastic anemia. Genomic DNA served as template for TCR beta VDJ and CDR3 profiling. Each CDR3 protein is one row after TCRdb ran MiXCR on the reads. The sample yields some 98,000 distinct CDR3 sequences, around 62% seen once. Patients sequenced had flow cytometry evidence of CD8+CD57+ cell expansion. The CDR3 covers 13 residues. The J segment lost 6 bases and the V segment lost 5 bases, leaving 6 bases of the junction unmatched. The V gene's germline CDR1 is DFQATT and CDR2 SNEGSKA (reference sequence).

The V and J genes are TRBV20-1 and TRBJ2-3; TRBD2 matches at 9 bases. The clonotype originates from a human donor with aplastic anemia. Sequencing was done on a sample of sorted CD4+, CD8+, or CD8+CD57+ T cells (not recorded which) from PBMCs. The DNA of the CDR3 is TGCAGTGCTTGGGGTAGCGGGAGTGATACGCAGTATTTT. Residues: CSAWGSGSDTQYF.